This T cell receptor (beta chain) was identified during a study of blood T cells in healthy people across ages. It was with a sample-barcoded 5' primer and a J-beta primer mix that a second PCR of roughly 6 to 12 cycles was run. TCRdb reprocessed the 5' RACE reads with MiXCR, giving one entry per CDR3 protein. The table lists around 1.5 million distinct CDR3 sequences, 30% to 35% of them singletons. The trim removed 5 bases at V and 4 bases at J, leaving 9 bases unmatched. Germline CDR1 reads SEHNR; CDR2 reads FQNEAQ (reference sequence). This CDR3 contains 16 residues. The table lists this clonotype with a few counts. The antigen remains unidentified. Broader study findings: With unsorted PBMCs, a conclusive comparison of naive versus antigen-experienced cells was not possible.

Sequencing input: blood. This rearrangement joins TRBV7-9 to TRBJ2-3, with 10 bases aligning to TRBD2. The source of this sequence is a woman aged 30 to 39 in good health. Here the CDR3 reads CASSALAGGISDTQYF. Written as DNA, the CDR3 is TGTGCCAGCAGCGCCTTAGCGGGAGGTATATCAGATACGCAGTATTTT.